The 19 T cell receptor beta chains below all came from one sample that was sequenced in a study of control samples from healthy donors and cancer patients. Profiled with immunoSEQ multiplex PCR; TCRdb holds only in-frame clones, not every one. Of around 120,000 clones in the sample, about 93% were seen once. The sequenced material came from PBMCs. The receptors were gathered from a man between 50 and 59 years old with head and neck cancer.

This sequence joins TRBV6-5 and TRBJ1-1, with D perhaps TRBD1 (5 bases). V was cut by 0 bases and J by 1 base, with 9 bases left in between. The germline V gene has CDR1 MNHEY and CDR2 SVGAGI. The CDR3 length is 15 residues. For the CDR3, the DNA is TGTGCCAGCAGTTACTCGGGGGGTTCGAACACTGAAGCTTTCTTT. It is translated as CASSYSGGSNTEAFF.

The CDR3 is CASSPGGRRTDTQYF. The CDR3 DNA is TGTGCCAGCAGCCCAGGGGGCAGACGCACAGATACGCAGTATTTT. V and J are TRBV9 and TRBJ2-3; TRBD1 agrees at 8 bases. The CDR3 has 15 residues. Per the germline V gene, CDR1 is SGDLS and CDR2 is YYNGEE. Losses at the gene ends were 4 bases for V and 1 base for J; bases not matched to a gene: 5.

The J gene is TRBJ2-5, the V gene TRBV18; 7 positions match TRBD1. The ends lost 2 bases at V and 4 bases at J; junction bases unmatched: 4. The CDR3 consists of 14 residues. Germline lookup yields CDR1 KGHSH and CDR2 LQKENI. CDR3 residues: CASSPDRAGETQYF. In nucleotides, the CDR3 is TGTGCCAGCTCACCAGACAGGGCCGGAGAGACCCAGTACTTC.

The chain uses TRBV18 and TRBJ2-1, with D hard to call. Between the trimmed V and J ends, which lost 3 bases and 6 bases, there was a span of 15 bases. This CDR3 spans 15 amino acids. CDR1 KGHSH and CDR2 LQKENI come from the germline V gene. In DNA, the CDR3 is TGTGCCAGCTCACCCTCCCGAAGGGTTCCCAATGAGCAGTTCTTC. It translates to CASSPSRRVPNEQFF.

This clone was found once. V usage is TRBV12-3 or TRBV12-4 and J usage is TRBJ1-1; D is unclear. Trimming left V 8 bases short and J 7 bases short, with 14 bases between. CDR3 size: 12 residues. CDR3 region: CASLSPKNEAFF. Written as DNA, the CDR3 is TGTGCCAGCCTATCCCCGAAGAATGAAGCTTTCTTT.

The J gene is TRBJ1-4, the V gene TRBV9; 7 positions agree with TRBD1. In germline, CDR1 is SGDLS, CDR2 YYNGEE. The CDR3 has 19 residues. V shed 0 bases, J shed 7 bases, and the junction held 18 bases outside the gene matches. CDR3: CASSVGPPGQHVEVEKLFF. CDR3 DNA sequence: TGTGCCAGCAGCGTAGGCCCCCCGGGACAGCACGTCGAGGTTGAAAAACTGTTTTTT.

This chain joins TRBV5-1 and TRBJ1-4, with D unclear. This CDR3 comprises 13 residues. The V and J ends lost 4 bases and 4 bases respectively, with 8 bases between them. Germline V gene sequence: CDR1 SGHRS, CDR2 YFSETQ. The CDR3 DNA reads as TGCGCCAGCAGCAGCGGTCATAATGAAAAACTGTTTTTT. Residues: CASSSGHNEKLFF.

The chain is built from TRBV3-1 (or the pseudogene TRBV3-2) and TRBJ2-5; the D is unclear. Germline V gene sequence: CDR1 LGHDT, CDR2 YNNKEL (reference sequence). The CDR3 runs 14 residues. Between the trimmed V and J ends, which lost 3 bases and 2 bases, there was a span of 10 bases. The chain's CDR3 is CASSHVGQQETQYF. In DNA form, the CDR3 reads TGTGCCAGCAGCCATGTCGGGCAGCAAGAGACCCAGTACTTC.

The chain has TRBV3-1 (or the pseudogene TRBV3-2) and TRBJ2-5; no firm D call. Germline CDR1 LGHDT, CDR2 YNNKEL (reference sequence). This CDR3 contains 13 residues. Trimming removed 8 bases at V and 0 bases at J, with 10 bases between. The CDR3 DNA reads TGTGCCAGCGCCCCTTCGTACCAAGAGACCCAGTACTTC. It translates to CASAPSYQETQYF.

The chain combines TRBV21-1 with TRBJ2-7; TRBD1 is the table's D call, not checked against the DNA. TRBV21-1 is reported as a pseudogene. This CDR3 has 14 residues. CDR3 sequence (DNA): TGTGCCAGCAGCACCCGACAGGGGTTGACCGAGCAGTACTTC. It is translated as CASSTRQGLTEQYF.

The chain uses TRBV18 and TRBJ2-7, with D perhaps given as TRBD1 or TRBD2 (5 bases each). The V gene's germline CDR1 is KGHSH and CDR2 LQKENI. Trimming cost V 4 bases and J 5 bases, with 12 bases left between them. The CDR3 sequence is 13 residues long. The CDR3 DNA reads TGTGCCAGCTCACGAGGGGTGGCCCACGAGCAGTACTTC. Its translation: CASSRGVAHEQYF.

Turning to this clone: The junction differs from germline at one of its ends, possibly a read error. This chain uses TRBV4-3 with TRBJ2-7; 9 positions match TRBD1. CDR1 is LGHNA, CDR2 YSLEER, per germline. The CDR3 has 14 amino acids. The CDR3 DNA is TGCGCCAGCAAGCCAGGGACAGGGTCCTCTGTGCCGGTATTC. It translates to CASKPGTGSSVPVF.

The rearrangement joins TRBV5-5 to TRBJ1-1; no clear D. This CDR3 region has 14 residues. CDR1 and CDR2 (germline): SGHKS, YYEKEE (reference sequence). Trimming removed 2 bases at V and 6 bases at J, with 14 bases between. CDR3 DNA sequence: TGTGCCAGCAGCTTAGCCCCGGGTGGACCTGAAGCTTTCTTT. Its translation is CASSLAPGGPEAFF.

The chain recombines TRBV6-6 with TRBJ1-5; possibly TRBD1 for D (5 bases). The CDR3 runs to 13 residues. Germline CDR1 is MNHNY and CDR2 is SVGAGI (reference sequence). The V end was cut by 8 bases, the J end by 0 bases, with 8 bases between. CDR3 DNA sequence: TGTGCCAGCGGACATGTTAGCAATCAGCCCCAGCATTTT. Protein sequence: CASGHVSNQPQHF.

This clone has just a few counts. This sequence joins TRBV7-2 and TRBJ1-1; D ambiguous. Trimming took off 7 bases at V and 1 base at J, with 10 bases between the two ends. The V gene's germline CDR1 is SGHTA and CDR2 FQGNSA. This CDR3 spans 13 amino acids. The CDR3 region is CASIPWGNTEAFF. The CDR3 bases are TGTGCCAGCATCCCCTGGGGGAACACTGAAGCTTTCTTT. Complete variable domain (other parts from reference TRBV7-2 and TRBJ1-1): GAGVSQSPSNKVTEKGKDVELRCDPISGHTALYWYRQSLGQGLEFLIYFQGNSAPDKSGLPSDRFSAERTGGSVSTLTIQRTQQEDSAVYLCASIPWGNTEAFFGQGTRLTVV.

The chain carries TRBV4-3 and TRBJ2-3; D remains ambiguous. Germline V gene lookup returns CDR1 LGHNA and CDR2 YSLEER. V lost 1 base to trimming and J lost 0 bases, with 2 bases between them. The CDR3 length is 13 residues. The chain's CDR3 is CASSQVSTDTQYF. For the CDR3, the DNA is TGCGCCAGCAGCCAAGTTAGCACAGATACGCAGTATTTT.

The chain recombines TRBV29-1 with TRBJ2-5; D is unresolved. The CDR3 has 13 residues. V was shortened by 2 bases and J by 3 bases, with 10 bases between the two germline ends. Germline V CDR1 and CDR2: SQVTM, ANQGSEA. CDR3 loop: CSVEPAEKETQYF. Written as DNA, the CDR3 is TGCAGCGTTGAACCGGCAGAGAAAGAGACCCAGTACTTC.

The genes are TRBV18 and TRBJ2-7; 12 bases fit TRBD1. Looked up from germline, CDR1 is KGHSH and CDR2 is LQKENI. The junction had 2 bases not matched to a gene; V was cut back by 0 bases and J by 2 bases. The CDR3 is made up of 16 amino acids. CDR3 sequence reads: CASSPPGTGGAYEQYF. Written as DNA, the CDR3 is TGTGCCAGCTCACCACCCGGGACAGGGGGCGCCTACGAGCAGTACTTC.

This CDR3 is CASSLGEGSSGNTIYF. DNA of the CDR3: TGCGCCAGCAGCTTGGGTGAGGGATCGTCTGGAAACACCATATATTTT. V and J are TRBV5-1 and TRBJ1-3; no definite D call. CDR3 size: 16 residues. Trimming removed 0 bases at V and 1 base at J, with 11 bases between. CDR1 is SGHRS, CDR2 YFSETQ, per germline.